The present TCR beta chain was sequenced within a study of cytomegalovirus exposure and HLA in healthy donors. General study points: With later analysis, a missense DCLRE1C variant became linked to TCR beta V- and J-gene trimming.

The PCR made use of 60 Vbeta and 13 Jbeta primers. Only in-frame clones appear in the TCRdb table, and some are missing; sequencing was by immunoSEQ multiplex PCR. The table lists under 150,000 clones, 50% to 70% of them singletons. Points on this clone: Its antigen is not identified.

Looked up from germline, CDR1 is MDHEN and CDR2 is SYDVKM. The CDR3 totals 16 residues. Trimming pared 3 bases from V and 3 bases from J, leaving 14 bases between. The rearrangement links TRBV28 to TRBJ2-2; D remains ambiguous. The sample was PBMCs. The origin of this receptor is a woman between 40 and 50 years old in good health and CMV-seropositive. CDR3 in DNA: TGTGCCAGCAGTTTCGATTTTAGAGGCTACACCGGGGAGCTGTTTTTT. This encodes CASSFDFRGYTGELFF.